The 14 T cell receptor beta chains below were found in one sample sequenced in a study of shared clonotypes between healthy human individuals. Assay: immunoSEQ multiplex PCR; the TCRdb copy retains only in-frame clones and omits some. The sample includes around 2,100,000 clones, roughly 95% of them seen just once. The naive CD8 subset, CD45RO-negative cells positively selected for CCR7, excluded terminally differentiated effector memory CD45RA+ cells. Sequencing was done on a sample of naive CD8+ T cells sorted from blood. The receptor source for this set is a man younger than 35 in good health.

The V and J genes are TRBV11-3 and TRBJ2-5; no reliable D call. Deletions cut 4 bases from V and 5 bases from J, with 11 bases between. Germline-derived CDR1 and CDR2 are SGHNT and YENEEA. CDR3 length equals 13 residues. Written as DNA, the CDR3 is TGTGCCAGCAGCTCCGGGTACCTCGAGACCCAGTACTTC. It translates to CASSSGYLETQYF.

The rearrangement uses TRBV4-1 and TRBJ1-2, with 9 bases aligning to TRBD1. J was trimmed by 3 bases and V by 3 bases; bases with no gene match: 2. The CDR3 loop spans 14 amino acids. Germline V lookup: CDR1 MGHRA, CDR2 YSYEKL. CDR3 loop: CASSHDRGDYGYTF. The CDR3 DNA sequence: TGCGCCAGCAGCCATGACAGGGGGGACTATGGCTACACCTTC.

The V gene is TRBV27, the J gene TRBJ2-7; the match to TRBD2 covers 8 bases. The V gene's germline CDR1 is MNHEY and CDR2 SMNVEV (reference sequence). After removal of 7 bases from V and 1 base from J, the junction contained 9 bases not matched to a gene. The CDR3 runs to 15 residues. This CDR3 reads CASTSGGGRSYEQYF. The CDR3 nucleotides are TGTGCCAGCACCTCCGGGGGGGGCCGGTCCTACGAGCAGTACTTC.

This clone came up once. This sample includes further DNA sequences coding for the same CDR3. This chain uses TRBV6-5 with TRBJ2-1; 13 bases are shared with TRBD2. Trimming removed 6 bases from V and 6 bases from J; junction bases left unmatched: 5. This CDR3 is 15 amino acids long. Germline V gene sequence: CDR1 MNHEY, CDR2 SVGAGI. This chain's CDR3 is CASSLLAGGPNEQFF. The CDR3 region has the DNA TGTGCCAGCAGCCTACTAGCGGGGGGGCCCAATGAGCAGTTCTTC.

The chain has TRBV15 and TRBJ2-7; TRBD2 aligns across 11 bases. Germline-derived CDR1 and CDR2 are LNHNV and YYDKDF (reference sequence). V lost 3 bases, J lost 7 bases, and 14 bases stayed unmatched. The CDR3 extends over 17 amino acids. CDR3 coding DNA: TGTGCCACCAGCAGTCAACTGGAGCTAGCGGGAGGTAGTGAGCAGTACTTC. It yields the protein CATSSQLELAGGSEQYF.

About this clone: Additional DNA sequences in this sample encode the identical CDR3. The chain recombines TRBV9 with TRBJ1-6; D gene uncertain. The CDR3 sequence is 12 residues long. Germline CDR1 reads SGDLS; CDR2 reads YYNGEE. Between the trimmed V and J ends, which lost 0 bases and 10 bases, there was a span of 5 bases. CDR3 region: CASSVGSSPLHF. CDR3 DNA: TGTGCCAGCAGCGTAGGGAGCTCACCCCTCCACTTT.

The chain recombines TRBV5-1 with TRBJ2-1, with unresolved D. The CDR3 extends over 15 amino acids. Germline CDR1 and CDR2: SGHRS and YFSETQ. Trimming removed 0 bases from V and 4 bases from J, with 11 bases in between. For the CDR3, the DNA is TGCGCCAGCAGCTTGGAAAACACACTATACAATGAGCAGTTCTTC. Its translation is CASSLENTLYNEQFF.

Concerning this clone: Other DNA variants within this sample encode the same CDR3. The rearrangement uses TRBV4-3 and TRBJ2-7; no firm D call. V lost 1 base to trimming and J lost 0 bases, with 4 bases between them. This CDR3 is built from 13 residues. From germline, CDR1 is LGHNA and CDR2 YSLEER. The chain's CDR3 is CASSQGRSYEQYF. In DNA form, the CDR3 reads TGCGCCAGCAGCCAAGGACGCTCCTACGAGCAGTACTTC.

The CDR3 protein is CASSYTSTYEQYF. The DNA for the CDR3 is TGTGCCAGCAGTTACACGTCCACCTACGAGCAGTACTTC. The chain links TRBV6-6 to TRBJ2-7; D is ambiguous. Germline CDR1 MNHNY, CDR2 SVGAGI (reference sequence). This CDR3 contains 13 residues. The V and J ends lost 2 bases and 2 bases respectively, with 7 bases between them.

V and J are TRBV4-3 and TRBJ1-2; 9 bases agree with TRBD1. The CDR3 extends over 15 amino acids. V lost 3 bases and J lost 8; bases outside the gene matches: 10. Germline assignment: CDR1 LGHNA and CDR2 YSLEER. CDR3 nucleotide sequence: TGCGCCAGCAGCCACGACCGGACAGGGGCGAGCGGCTACACCTTC. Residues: CASSHDRTGASGYTF.

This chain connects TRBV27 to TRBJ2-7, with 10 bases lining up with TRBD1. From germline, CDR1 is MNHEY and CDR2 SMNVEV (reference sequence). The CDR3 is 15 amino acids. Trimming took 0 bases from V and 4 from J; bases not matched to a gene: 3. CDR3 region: CASSLSDRGGYEQYF. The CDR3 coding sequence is TGTGCCAGCAGTTTATCGGACAGGGGGGGGTACGAGCAGTACTTC.

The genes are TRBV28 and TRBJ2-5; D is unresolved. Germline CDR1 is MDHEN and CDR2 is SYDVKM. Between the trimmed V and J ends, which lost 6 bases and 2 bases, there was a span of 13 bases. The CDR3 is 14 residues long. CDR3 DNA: TGTGCCAGCAGCTCTCGTGGAACTCAAGAGACCCAGTACTTC. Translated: CASSSRGTQETQYF.

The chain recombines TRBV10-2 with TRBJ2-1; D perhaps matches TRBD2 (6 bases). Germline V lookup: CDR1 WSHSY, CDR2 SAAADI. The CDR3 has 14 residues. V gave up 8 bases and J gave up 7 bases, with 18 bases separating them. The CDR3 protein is CASQRLERQNEQFF. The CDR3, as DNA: TGCGCCAGCCAAAGACTAGAACGTCAGAATGAGCAGTTCTTC.

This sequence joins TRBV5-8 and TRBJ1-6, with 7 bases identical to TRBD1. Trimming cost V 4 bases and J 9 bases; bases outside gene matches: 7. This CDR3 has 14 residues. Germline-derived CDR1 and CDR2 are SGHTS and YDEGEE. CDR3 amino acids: CASSTDRESSPLHF. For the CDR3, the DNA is TGTGCCAGCAGCACCGACAGGGAGAGTTCACCCCTCCACTTT.